This T cell receptor beta chain derives from a study of metastatic and nonmetastatic thyroid tumors. Before thyroid surgery, none of the patients had received any treatment. From the PCR reads, TCRdb re-called clones with MiXCR. The repertoire consists of under 5,000 clones, with around 20% occurring once and the leading ten covering 33%. This CDR3 has 15 amino acids. V lost 0 bases and J lost 4; bases outside the gene matches: 7. Germline CDR1 is DFQATT and CDR2 is SNEGSKA (reference sequence). The origin of this receptor is a male donor with papillary thyroid cancer or a benign thyroid nodule (not recorded which). Some clones in this sample may be carry-over from other donors' samples. The chain has TRBV20-1 and TRBJ2-7; 9 nucleotides align to TRBD2. Sequencing was done on a sample of tumor tissue. CDR3 in amino acids: CSARDRREGLYEQYF. As DNA, the CDR3 is TGCAGTGCTAGAGATAGGCGGGAGGGCTTATACGAGCAGTACTTC.